Listed here are 25 T cell receptor beta chains from one sample, sequenced in a study of T cells in Graves' hyperthyroidism and ophthalmopathy. Amplification of TCR beta CDR3 regions used RNA as the template. TCR CDR3 underwent first-round RT-PCR with the HTBI primer set. Using its own MiXCR run on the multiplex PCR reads, TCRdb lists one record per CDR3 protein. The profile shows about 290,000 distinct CDR3 sequences, approximately 15% of them singletons. The sample was blood. Source of these receptors: a man aged 25-45 years with Graves' hyperthyroidism.

The chain carries TRBV29-1 and TRBJ2-1; 7 nucleotides match TRBD1. The CDR3 contains 13 residues. CDR1 and CDR2 from the germline V gene are SQVTM and ANQGSEA. V lost 6 bases to trimming and J lost 4 bases; unmatched junction nucleotides: 6. In nucleotides, the CDR3 is TGCAGCGTCCTCCGGGACAGATACAATGAGCAGTTCTTC. Its translation is CSVLRDRYNEQFF.

This clonotype was observed many times. The chain recombines TRBV11-3 with TRBJ1-1; 8 bases agree with TRBD1. The CDR3 length is 13 residues. V gave up 0 bases and J gave up 10 bases; unmatched junction bases: 4. Germline loops: CDR1 SGHNT, CDR2 YENEEA. Written as DNA, the CDR3 is TGTGCCAGCAGCTTAGATCAGGGGGCGAGAGCTTTCTTT. As protein: CASSLDQGARAFF.

Turning to this clonotype: This could be a read error, since a much larger clone is one nucleotide away. For the CDR3, the DNA is TGTGTCATCAGTGAGAAGGGTTACGATGGCTACACCTTC. Translated, it gives CVISEKGYDGYTF. The V and J genes are TRBV10-3 and TRBJ1-2; D is unclear. Germline V gene data show CDR1 as ENHRY and CDR2 as SYGVKD. The CDR3 runs to 13 residues.

In its sample, this clonotype was seen many times. J is TRBJ2-3 and V is TRBV6-1; 7 bases fit TRBD2. V lost 7 bases, J lost 3 bases, and 13 bases stayed unmatched. Germline-derived CDR1 and CDR2 are MNHNS and SASEGT. CDR3 length equals 16 residues. The CDR3 region is CASTPRNWEGTDTQYF. In nucleotides, the CDR3 is TGTGCCAGCACTCCGAGAAACTGGGAGGGGACAGATACGCAGTATTTT.

This clonotype came up a few times. The chain has TRBV10-3 and TRBJ2-2; TRBD2 matches at 9 bases. The V gene end was trimmed by 2 bases and the J gene end by 5 bases; junction bases not matched to a gene: 6. In germline, CDR1 is ENHRY, CDR2 SYGVKD. This CDR3 is 16 amino acids long. In nucleotides, the CDR3 is TGTGCCATCAGTGAGGCGGGAGGGCCTCGGACCGGGGAGCTGTTTTTT. Amino acids: CAISEAGGPRTGELFF.

This clonotype appeared many times. This chain uses TRBV11-1 with TRBJ2-1; 8 nucleotides line up with TRBD2. The V gene's germline CDR1 is SGHAT and CDR2 FQDESV (reference sequence). The CDR3 is 16 amino acids. V shed 4 bases and J 8 bases; nucleotides not matched to a gene: 13. CDR3 in amino acids: CASSYEAGVKGDEQFF. For the CDR3, the DNA is TGTGCCAGCAGCTATGAAGCGGGAGTCAAGGGCGATGAGCAGTTCTTC.

In its sample, this clonotype was seen many times. The rearrangement joins TRBV3-1 to TRBJ2-5; TRBD2 might be the D (5 bases). V shed 5 bases and J shed 1 base, with 5 bases lying between them. CDR3 length: 12 amino acids. Germline V gene data show CDR1 as LGHDT and CDR2 as YNNKEL (reference sequence). In nucleotides, the CDR3 is TGTGCCAGCAGCAGCGGCCAAGAGACCCAGTACTTC. This gives the protein CASSSGQETQYF.

This clonotype was counted at least ten times. The rearrangement uses TRBV28 and TRBJ2-2, with D possibly matching TRBD1 (5 bases). CDR1 is MDHEN, CDR2 SYDVKM, per germline. The ends were cut back, 7 bases at V and 4 bases at J, with 19 bases in the middle. There are 16 residues in the CDR3. DNA of the CDR3: TGTGCCAGCACGACCCAGGGAAAAAGAGGCACCGGGGAGCTGTTTTTT. This encodes CASTTQGKRGTGELFF.

This clonotype occurred many times. The chain combines TRBV2 with TRBJ2-3; 10 bases map to TRBD1. Germline CDR1 is SNHLY and CDR2 is FYNNEI. The CDR3 extends over 16 amino acids. J was trimmed by 4 bases and V by 5 bases; bases with no gene match: 9. The CDR3 DNA reads as TGTGCCAGCAGTACCCAGGACAGGGGGGGTCCAGATACGCAGTATTTT. Translated: CASSTQDRGGPDTQYF.

The chain carries TRBV20-1 and TRBJ1-1; weak D call: TRBD1 (6 bases). CDR1 is DFQATT and CDR2 is SNEGSKA in the germline V gene (reference sequence). The CDR3 extends over 13 amino acids. Trimming pared 6 bases from V and 0 bases from J, leaving 11 bases between. The CDR3 here is CSARGHLNTEAFF. The DNA of the CDR3 is TGCAGTGCACGGGGACACCTGAACACTGAAGCTTTCTTT.

At least ten counts were recorded for this clonotype. The rearrangement uses TRBV4-1 and TRBJ1-2, with TRBD1 as a possible D gene (5 bases). The CDR3 covers 16 residues. CDR1 is MGHRA, CDR2 YSYEKL, per germline. V was shortened by 0 bases and J by 0 bases, with 11 bases between the two germline ends. In nucleotides, the CDR3 is TGCGCCAGCAGCCAAGAGTATCGGGGGACTAACTATGGCTACACCTTC. The encoded protein is CASSQEYRGTNYGYTF.

This clonotype showed up many times. The chain joins TRBV30 to TRBJ1-3, with 7 bases identical to TRBD1. This CDR3 is 13 amino acids long. J lost 4 bases, V lost 2 bases, and 2 bases had no gene match. Germline CDR1 and CDR2: GTSNPN and SVGIG (reference sequence). The CDR3 DNA follows: TGTGCCTGGAGTAGGGGGCAAGGAAACACCATATATTTT. Its translation: CAWSRGQGNTIYF.

In this sample, this clonotype turned up a few times. The rearrangement joins TRBV15 to TRBJ2-7, with 8 bases identical to TRBD1. Germline CDR1 reads LNHNV; CDR2 reads YYDKDF (reference sequence). The CDR3 is 13 residues long. The V and J ends lost 1 base and 6 bases, in that order; junction bases with no gene match: 2. In nucleotides, the CDR3 is TGTGCCACCAGCAGAGGGACAGGGTTCGAGCAGTACTTC. The encoded protein is CATSRGTGFEQYF.

J is TRBJ2-1 and V is TRBV24-1; 12 bases match TRBD2. The length of the CDR3 is 14 residues. V gave up 6 bases and J gave up 9 bases; unmatched junction bases: 5. Germline loops: CDR1 KGHDR, CDR2 SFDVKD. This CDR3 reads CATSRTSGTSEQFF. The CDR3, as DNA: TGTGCCACCAGTAGGACTAGCGGGACTTCTGAGCAGTTCTTC.

The chain uses TRBV20-1 and TRBJ2-3, with no clear D. Between the trimmed V and J ends, which lost 0 bases and 0 bases, there was a span of 13 bases. CDR1 and CDR2 from the germline V gene are DFQATT and SNEGSKA (reference sequence). This CDR3 spans 16 amino acids. The CDR3 is CSARDVARSSTDTQYF. The CDR3, as DNA: TGCAGTGCTAGAGATGTGGCCCGTTCCAGCACAGATACGCAGTATTTT.

This chain uses TRBV18 with TRBJ2-4; TRBD1 might be the D (6 bases). V was clipped by 6 bases and J by 5 bases, with 11 bases between them. The CDR3 is made up of 13 amino acids. Germline V gene sequence: CDR1 KGHSH, CDR2 LQKENI. CDR3 loop: CASSLRGENIQYF. The CDR3 nucleotides are TGTGCCAGCTCTCTCAGGGGCGAAAACATTCAGTACTTC.

CDR3 in amino acids: CASSLVVGAPETQYF. The CDR3 nucleotides are TGTGCCAGCAGCTTGGTTGTCGGGGCTCCAGAGACCCAGTACTTC. The rearrangement joins TRBV5-5 to TRBJ2-5; D is tentatively TRBD1 or TRBD2 (5 bases each). Trimming removed 0 bases at V and 4 bases at J, with 13 bases between. The CDR3 runs to 15 residues. Germline loops: CDR1 SGHKS, CDR2 YYEKEE (reference sequence).

This clonotype showed up just a few times. This chain joins TRBV19 and TRBJ1-5, with unresolved D. CDR1 and CDR2 from the germline V gene are LNHDA and SQIVND (reference sequence). This CDR3 is 13 amino acids long. V dropped 4 bases and J dropped 7 bases, with 11 bases sitting between them. The CDR3 DNA sequence: TGTGCCAGTAGTAGCCACAGTCAACAGCCCCAGCATTTT. It yields the protein CASSSHSQQPQHF.

This clonotype was seen a handful of times. The V gene is TRBV13, the J gene TRBJ1-1, with D unclear. V lost 5 bases and J lost 3, with 19 bases in between. This CDR3 is 16 amino acids long. CDR1 and CDR2 (germline): PRHDT, FYEKMQ (reference sequence). The CDR3 sequence is CASSPRAGSGHTEAFF. CDR3 nucleotides: TGTGCCAGCAGCCCCAGAGCGGGGTCGGGTCACACTGAAGCTTTCTTT.

In its sample, this clonotype was seen many times. V usage is TRBV7-3 and J usage is TRBJ2-1, with D maybe TRBD1 (6 bases). The CDR3 spans 13 residues. Deletions cut 5 bases from V and 9 bases from J, with 14 bases between. CDR1 and CDR2 from the germline V gene are SGHTA and FQGTGA. The CDR3 nucleotides are TGTGCCAGCAGCGACGATATAGGGGGTGAGCAGTTCTTC. Its translation: CASSDDIGGEQFF.

Points on this clonotype: This clone may be a read error of a much larger clone one base away. The rearrangement links TRBV12-3 or TRBV12-4 to TRBJ2-5, with TRBD2 as a possible D gene (5 bases). There are 15 residues in the CDR3. V was pared by 4 bases and J by 1 base, with 13 bases between. The CDR3 nucleotides read TGTGCCAGCAGTTACTCTTATAGCGCCCAAGAGACCCAGTACTTC. This codes for CASSYSYSAQETQYF.

This clonotype was observed at least ten times. The J gene is TRBJ2-1, the V gene TRBV5-1, with D maybe TRBD2 (7 bases). The CDR3 covers 14 residues. V was clipped by 4 bases and J by 7 bases, with 15 bases between them. Germline CDR1 reads SGHRS; CDR2 reads YFSETQ. CDR3 residues: CASSVQGGYNEQFF. CDR3 nucleotides: TGCGCCAGCAGCGTACAGGGAGGGTATAATGAGCAGTTCTTC.

In this sample, this clonotype turned up many times. The chain couples TRBV13 to TRBJ2-7; TRBD2 matches at 9 bases. J was trimmed by 0 bases and V by 4 bases; bases with no gene match: 4. In germline, CDR1 is PRHDT, CDR2 FYEKMQ (reference sequence). The CDR3 runs 15 residues. Here the CDR3 reads CASSSRTSVSYEQYF. CDR3 DNA: TGTGCCAGCAGCTCCCGGACTAGCGTCTCCTACGAGCAGTACTTC.

This clonotype was recorded at least ten times. The J gene is TRBJ1-1, the V gene TRBV7-6; 9 nucleotides agree with TRBD1. This CDR3 has 15 amino acids. Unmatched junction bases numbered 3, after V lost 1 base and J lost 3 bases. In germline, CDR1 is SGHVS, CDR2 FNYEAQ. The CDR3 spells CASSLGTGADTEAFF. The CDR3 coding sequence is TGTGCCAGCAGCTTAGGGACAGGGGCTGACACTGAAGCTTTCTTT.

This clonotype was counted a few times. The V and J genes are TRBV3-1 and TRBJ1-1; TRBD1 might be the D (5 bases). This CDR3 contains 12 residues. V lost 8 bases to trimming and J lost 11 bases, with 18 bases between them. Germline loops: CDR1 LGHDT, CDR2 YNNKEL (reference sequence). The CDR3 region has the DNA TGTGCCAGCTCCGAATCGGGGACTTACGCTTTCTTT. Protein sequence: CASSESGTYAFF. Drawing the rest from reference TRBV3-1 and TRBJ1-1, the complete variable domain is DTAVSQTPKYLVTQMGNDKSIKCEQNLGHDTMYWYKQDSKKFLKIMFSYNNKELIINETVPNRFSPKSPDKAHLNLHINSLELGDSAVYFCASSESGTYAFFGQGTRLTVV.